A selection of T cell receptor beta chains follows, all from one sample in a study of cytomegalovirus exposure and HLA in healthy donors. The repertoire was sequenced with immunoSEQ multiplex PCR; TCRdb's copy has only in-frame clones and lacks some. The top ten clones hold roughly 2% of a sample with tens of thousands of clones, 7.6% of them seen once. Sequencing used PBMCs. These receptors all come from a man aged 50 or older in good health and CMV-seronegative. Both conserved end residues are part of each CDR3. The D gene is left open where the match is weak. Clone size is given for some rows only: seen once, a few or many times, or a class if the clone is expanded.

TRBJ1-4 TRBV5-5 . few TGTGCCAGCAGCTTGGGGGCAGCTAATGAAAAACTGTTTTTT CASSLGAANEKLFF
TRBJ2-5 TRBV7-8 . few TGTGCCAGCAGTCGACACCTCCAAGAGACCCAGTACTTC CASSRHLQETQYF
TRBJ2-3 TRBV30 TRBD2 few TGTGCCTGGGCCTATCTCGGGGGGAGCACAGATACGCAGTATTTT CAWAYLGGSTDTQYF
TRBJ2-7 TRBV7-2 . few TGTGCCAGCAGCTTAGTAATCGCCCGGGAGATTGAGCAGTACTTC CASSLVIAREIEQYF
TRBJ1-2 TRBV30 . few TGTGCCTGGAGTGTTTTGGCTCGGTCCCCGGGGGACTATGGCTACACCTTC CAWSVLARSPGDYGYTF
TRBJ2-7 TRBV18 . . TGTGCCAGCTCACCACTGAGGGCGGGACGTCCCTACGAGCAGTACTTC CASSPLRAGRPYEQYF
TRBJ2-1 TRBV7-2 TRBD1 few TGTGCCAGCATCCGGGACAGGGGAGTAAATGAGCAGTTCTTC CASIRDRGVNEQFF
TRBJ2-1 TRBV7-6 TRBD2 few TGTGCCAGCAGCCCGGGGGGAAATGAGCAGTTCTTC CASSPGGNEQFF
TRBJ2-7 TRBV27 . . TGTGCCAGCAGCTTCAGGGGGAGGCACGAGCAGTACTTC CASSFRGRHEQYF
TRBJ2-3 TRBV20-1 TRBD2 . TGCAGTGCCTCTAGCGGGGGGCCCGAGTATTTT CSASSGGPEYF
TRBJ1-3 TRBV18 . few TGTGCCAGCTCACCCTCCGGGACTGCTGGAAACACCATATATTTT CASSPSGTAGNTIYF
TRBJ2-1 TRBV11-2 TRBD2 . TGTGCCAGCAGCTTATACCGGCGGCTAGCGGGAATCTACAATGAGCAGTTCTTC CASSLYRRLAGIYNEQFF